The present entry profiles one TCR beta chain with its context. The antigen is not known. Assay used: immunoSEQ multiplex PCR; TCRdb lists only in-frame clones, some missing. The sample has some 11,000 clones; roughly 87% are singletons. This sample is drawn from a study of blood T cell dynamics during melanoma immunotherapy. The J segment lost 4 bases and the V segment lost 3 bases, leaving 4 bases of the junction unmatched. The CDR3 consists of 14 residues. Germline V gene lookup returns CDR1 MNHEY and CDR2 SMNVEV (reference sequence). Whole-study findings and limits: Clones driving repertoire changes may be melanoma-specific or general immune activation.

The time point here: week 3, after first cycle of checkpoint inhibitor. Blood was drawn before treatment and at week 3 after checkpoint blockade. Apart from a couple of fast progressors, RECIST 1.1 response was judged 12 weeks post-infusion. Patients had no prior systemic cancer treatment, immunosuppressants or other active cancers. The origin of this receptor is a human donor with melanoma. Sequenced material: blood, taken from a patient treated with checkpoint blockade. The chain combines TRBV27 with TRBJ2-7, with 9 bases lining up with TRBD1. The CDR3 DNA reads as TGTGCCAGCAGTTTGGGGACAGGGAAATACGAGCAGTACTTC. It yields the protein CASSLGTGKYEQYF.